A single sample is the source of the 19 T cell receptor beta chains below, sequenced in a study of blood T cell repertoires in COVID-19. Assay used: immunoSEQ multiplex PCR; TCRdb lists only in-frame clones, some missing. The table has over 450,000 clones, 70% to 90% seen once; the top ten hold 7.5% to 9%. The source material was peripheral blood. The receptors shown here come from a woman aged 50 to 60 with COVID-19, enrolled during active disease.

The J gene is TRBJ2-7, the V gene TRBV11-2; 7 bases agree with TRBD1. The germline V gene encodes CDR1 SGHAT and CDR2 FQNNGV. The CDR3 has 13 amino acids. The trim removed 9 bases at V and 3 bases at J, leaving 8 bases unmatched. This CDR3 is CASTAGTDYEQYF. In nucleotides, the CDR3 is TGTGCCAGTACCGCCGGGACAGACTACGAGCAGTACTTC. Looking up the rest from reference TRBV11-2 and TRBJ2-7 gives the full variable domain: EAGVAQSPRYKIIEKRQSVAFWCNPISGHATLYWYQQILGQGPKLLIQFQNNGVVDDSQLPKDRFSAERLKGVDSTLKIQPAKLEDSAVYLCASTAGTDYEQYFGPGTRLTVT.

This clone appeared once. The chain carries TRBV7-2 and TRBJ2-5; D possibly corresponds to TRBD2 (5 bases). V dropped 2 bases and J dropped 2 bases, with 6 bases sitting between them. The CDR3 is made up of 13 amino acids. The germline V gene has CDR1 SGHTA and CDR2 FQGNSA. The CDR3 DNA is TGTGCCAGCAGCTTATGGAGGCAAGAGACCCAGTACTTC. As protein: CASSLWRQETQYF.

The chain employs TRBV7-2 and TRBJ2-1, with D perhaps TRBD1 (5 bases). This CDR3 is 13 amino acids long. V shed 0 bases and J shed 5 bases, with 5 bases lying between them. Looked up from germline, CDR1 is SGHTA and CDR2 is FQGNSA. The CDR3 bases are TGTGCCAGCAGCTTAGCAGGGGACAATGAGCAGTTCTTC. Protein sequence: CASSLAGDNEQFF. Filled out from reference TRBV7-2 and TRBJ2-1, the complete variable domain reads GAGVSQSPSNKVTEKGKDVELRCDPISGHTALYWYRQSLGQGLEFLIYFQGNSAPDKSGLPSDRFSAERTGGSVSTLTIQRTQQEDSAVYLCASSLAGDNEQFFGPGTRLTVL.

The genes are TRBV3-1 (or the pseudogene TRBV3-2) and TRBJ1-4; D is unresolved. This CDR3 spans 13 amino acids. Trimming took off 5 bases at V and 8 bases at J, with 12 bases between the two ends. CDR1 LGHDT and CDR2 YNNKEL come from the germline V gene (reference sequence). CDR3 residues: CASSTPGREKLFF. In DNA, the CDR3 is TGTGCCAGCAGCACACCAGGTAGGGAAAAACTGTTTTTT.

V usage is TRBV19 and J usage is TRBJ1-5, with D perhaps matching TRBD1 (5 bases). V shed 7 bases and J shed 3 bases, with 10 bases lying between them. This CDR3 region has 13 residues. Germline V gene lookup returns CDR1 LNHDA and CDR2 SQIVND (reference sequence). The DNA for the CDR3 is TGTGCCAGTACTCTACAGGTCAATCAGCCCCAGCATTTT. Protein product: CASTLQVNQPQHF.

This clone was counted only a few times. J is TRBJ1-3 and V is TRBV2, with D uncertain. CDR3 length: 11 residues. Deletions cut 5 bases from V and 4 bases from J, with 3 bases between. Per germline, CDR1 SNHLY and CDR2 FYNNEI. The CDR3 reads CASSPGNTIYF. CDR3 bases: TGTGCCAGCAGTCCAGGAAACACCATATATTTT.

With respect to this clone: A read error may produce the germline difference seen at one junction end. This sequence joins TRBV19 and TRBJ1-2; TRBD1 might be the D (6 bases). The CDR3 is 16 amino acids. CDR1 and CDR2 (germline): LNHDA, SQIVND (reference sequence). The CDR3 sequence is CASSTGGGLRRNGCTF. CDR3 sequence (DNA): TGTGCCAGTAGTACTGGGGGCGGGCTAAGGCGGAATGGCTGCACCTTC.

In its sample, this clone was seen a few times. V is TRBV27 and J is TRBJ1-1, with TRBD1 matching 9 bases. With V trimmed by 6 bases and J by 7 bases, 9 bases remained unmatched. Germline assignment: CDR1 MNHEY and CDR2 SMNVEV (reference sequence). This CDR3 is 14 amino acids long. In nucleotides, the CDR3 is TGTGCCAGCAGCCTAACCACAGGGGGCTTTGAAGCTTTCTTT. Translating it yields CASSLTTGGFEAFF.

The rearrangement joins TRBV7-9 to TRBJ1-1; D is undetermined. The CDR3 runs 13 residues. V lost 2 bases to trimming and J lost 1 base, with 5 bases between them. In germline, CDR1 is SEHNR, CDR2 FQNEAQ (reference sequence). The DNA for the CDR3 is TGTGCCAGCAGCTTAAACTCGAACACTGAAGCTTTCTTT. It specifies CASSLNSNTEAFF.

The V call is TRBV5-1, the J call TRBJ1-3; 7 bases are a match to TRBD1. CDR1 and CDR2 from the germline V gene are SGHRS and YFSETQ. The CDR3 is 15 residues long. J gave up 1 base and V 4 bases, and 5 bases lay outside the gene matches. CDR3 DNA: TGCGCCAGCAGCAGGACAGGTTGGTCTGGAAACACCATATATTTT. The encoded protein is CASSRTGWSGNTIYF.

The rearrangement links TRBV28 to TRBJ1-5, with unresolved D. CDR3 length: 16 amino acids. Trimming took off 4 bases at V and 0 bases at J, with 13 bases between the two ends. Germline lookup yields CDR1 MDHEN and CDR2 SYDVKM. The CDR3 DNA reads as TGTGCCAGCAGTTCCCCCGGGATCTATAGCAATCAGCCCCAGCATTTT. As protein: CASSSPGIYSNQPQHF.

This clone was seen only once. This sequence joins TRBV7-3 and TRBJ2-2; D perhaps matches TRBD1 (6 bases). Trimming removed 2 bases at V and 7 bases at J, with 11 bases between. The CDR3 loop spans 14 amino acids. Germline CDR1 reads SGHTA; CDR2 reads FQGTGA. The chain's CDR3 is CASSLGGGYGELFF. In nucleotides, the CDR3 is TGTGCCAGCAGCTTAGGTGGGGGCTACGGGGAGCTGTTTTTT.

The CDR3 loop reads CSASPGGIQFF. For the CDR3, the DNA is TGCAGTGCTAGTCCAGGGGGCATCCAGTTCTTC. The chain combines TRBV20-1 with TRBJ2-1, with 8 bases lining up with TRBD1. The CDR3 runs to 11 residues. V lost 3 bases to trimming and J lost 13 bases; unmatched junction nucleotides: 5. CDR1 DFQATT and CDR2 SNEGSKA come from the germline V gene (reference sequence).

This clone appeared once. The chain links TRBV5-6 to TRBJ2-1; D gene uncertain. The CDR3 runs to 14 residues. The germline CDR1 and CDR2 sequences are SGHDT and YYEEEE. V dropped 0 bases and J dropped 4 bases, with 8 bases sitting between them. The chain's CDR3 is CASSLGSTYNEQFF. Written as DNA, the CDR3 is TGTGCCAGCAGCTTGGGGTCGACATACAATGAGCAGTTCTTC.

The chain links TRBV3-1 (or the pseudogene TRBV3-2) to TRBJ1-5; D remains ambiguous. Trimming shortened V by 3 bases and J by 8 bases, and 14 bases separated the two germline ends. The germline CDR1 and CDR2 sequences are LGHDT and YNNKEL (reference sequence). CDR3 size: 14 residues. The CDR3 nucleotides read TGTGCCAGCAGCCAGTCCGGGGTGGGGAAGCCCCAGCATTTT. Its translation: CASSQSGVGKPQHF.

This clone is a singleton in its sample. This chain joins TRBV5-1 and TRBJ1-1, with 11 bases aligning to TRBD1. Germline loops: CDR1 SGHRS, CDR2 YFSETQ. The CDR3 runs to 16 residues. V shed 4 bases, J shed 2 bases, and the junction held 7 bases outside the gene matches. CDR3 sequence (DNA): TGCGCCAGCAGCCAACGGACAGGGGGCACCAACACTGAAGCTTTCTTT. It is translated as CASSQRTGGTNTEAFF.

The chain carries TRBV12-5 and TRBJ1-1, with 9 bases lining up with TRBD1. V gave up 4 bases and J gave up 6 bases; unmatched junction bases: 6. The CDR3 is 14 amino acids. Germline V gene sequence: CDR1 LGHNT, CDR2 FRNRAP. CDR3 amino acids: CASGSHRGLAEAFF. CDR3 bases: TGTGCTAGTGGTTCGCACAGGGGGCTCGCTGAAGCTTTCTTT.

CDR3 nucleotide sequence: TGTGCCAGCACCTTGTCCGAACAGGGCAATTCACCCCTCCACTTT. Its translation: CASTLSEQGNSPLHF. V is TRBV2 and J is TRBJ1-6; TRBD1 might be the D (6 bases). The CDR3 covers 15 residues. The germline gives CDR1 SNHLY, CDR2 FYNNEI. Trimming left V 7 bases short and J 7 bases short, with 17 bases between.

This clone has a single count. The V gene is TRBV6-5, the J gene TRBJ2-7; 11 positions agree with TRBD1. The CDR3 loop spans 15 amino acids. Unmatched junction bases numbered 9, after V lost 7 bases and J lost 4 bases. CDR1 MNHEY and CDR2 SVGAGI come from the germline V gene. The CDR3 nucleotides are TGTGCCAGCACTCTATGGGGACAGGGGGGTTACGAGCAGTACTTC. This gives the protein CASTLWGQGGYEQYF.